This TCR beta chain was obtained from a study of OX40 agonist ivuxolimab in advanced cancers. About the research overall: Ivuxolimab is a fully human IgG2 antibody that activates OX40 (CD134). Broader study findings: Patients with a partial response at 0.1-3.0 mg/kg had among the lowest clonal expansion. Clones of CD4+ and CD8+ blood T cells grew by week 6 at doses of 0.1 to 3.0 mg/kg. The authors also found low normalized T-cell clonal expansion in some nonresponders.

Trimming at V came to 4 bases and at J to 3 bases, leaving 6 bases not matched to a gene. Germline lookup yields CDR1 SGHTA and CDR2 FQGNSA. The CDR3 is 15 amino acids. Profiling relied on immunoSEQ multiplex PCR, and the TCRdb table lists in-frame clones only, not all of them. The sample records some 48,000 clones, about 81% being singletons. This clone has just a few counts. The antigen is unknown. This chain links TRBV7-2 with TRBJ2-7, with 10 positions matching TRBD1. Sequencing used CD4+ or CD8+ T cells sorted from blood, obtained in a trial of the OX40 agonist ivuxolimab. The receptor was derived from an adult with an advanced solid tumor such as melanoma, head and neck, liver or kidney cancer. The CDR3 reads CASSYRQGAGYEQYF. The CDR3, as DNA: TGTGCCAGCAGCTACCGACAGGGGGCTGGCTACGAGCAGTACTTC.